The 11 T cell receptor beta chains listed next were all sequenced from one sample in a study of blood T cell repertoires in COVID-19. Assay: immunoSEQ multiplex PCR; the TCRdb copy retains only in-frame clones and omits some. This sample yields fewer than 40,000 clones, of which 88% are seen a single time; about 35% belongs to the top ten. The material sequenced was peripheral blood. The source of these receptors is a man aged 70-80 years with active COVID-19.

This chain connects TRBV14 to TRBJ2-1; TRBD1 is a possible D gene (6 bases). Germline assignment: CDR1 SGHDN and CDR2 FVKESK. This CDR3 has 15 amino acids. V was trimmed by 6 bases and J by 7 bases, leaving 19 bases between them. CDR3 region: CASSRMGAAGNEQFF. Written as DNA, the CDR3 is TGTGCCAGCAGTCGGATGGGGGCGGCTGGGAATGAGCAGTTCTTC.

This rearrangement joins TRBV4-3 to TRBJ2-2; a weak D match, TRBD1 (7 bases). Germline V gene lookup returns CDR1 LGHNA and CDR2 YSLEER. CDR3 length: 19 residues. Trimming removed 1 base from V and 6 bases from J, with 24 bases in between. In nucleotides, the CDR3 is TGCGCCAGCAGCCAAGTCTACATTCCGGACCAGGGGGGTTCCGGGGAGCTGTTTTTT. Residues: CASSQVYIPDQGGSGELFF.

V and J are TRBV2 and TRBJ1-1, with 9 bases that match TRBD1. With V trimmed by 7 bases and J by 0 bases, 3 bases remained unmatched. CDR1 is SNHLY, CDR2 FYNNEI, per germline. The CDR3 consists of 14 residues. CDR3 residues: CASTRTGVNTEAFF. In nucleotides, the CDR3 is TGTGCCAGCACTCGGACAGGGGTGAACACTGAAGCTTTCTTT.

The chain uses TRBV3-1 (or the pseudogene TRBV3-2) and TRBJ2-3; 7 bases fit TRBD2. Looked up from germline, CDR1 is LGHDT and CDR2 is YNNKEL (reference sequence). V shed 1 base and J 1 base; nucleotides not matched to a gene: 5. This CDR3 is built from 16 residues. CDR3 nucleotide sequence: TGTGCCAGCAGCCAAGTGGCTAGCGGCTGCACAGATACGCAGTATTTT. Its protein is CASSQVASGCTDTQYF.

The V call is TRBV27, the J call TRBJ2-1, with TRBD1 matching over 8 bases. The V gene's germline CDR1 is MNHEY and CDR2 SMNVEV (reference sequence). The CDR3 is 15 residues long. Germline trimming cut 6 bases from V and 0 bases from J; bases unmatched to any gene: 4. The DNA for the CDR3 is TGTGCCAGCAGCCTTACAGGGGGCTCCTACAATGAGCAGTTCTTC. This sequence encodes CASSLTGGSYNEQFF.

The sample holds one count of this clone. This chain's CDR3 is CASSRGLAAYNEQFF. In DNA form, the CDR3 reads TGTGCCAGCAGCCGGGGACTAGCGGCCTACAATGAGCAGTTCTTC. This chain links TRBV9 with TRBJ2-1, with 11 positions matching TRBD2. From germline, CDR1 is SGDLS and CDR2 YYNGEE. The CDR3 runs 15 residues. The J segment lost 2 bases and the V segment lost 4 bases, leaving 2 bases of the junction unmatched.

The chain has TRBV10-1 and TRBJ2-7; no firm D call. V lost 0 bases, J lost 0 bases, and 9 bases lay in between. In germline, CDR1 is WNHNN, CDR2 SYGVQD (reference sequence). The CDR3 runs to 15 residues. CDR3 sequence: CASSESIRNSYEQYF. The CDR3 DNA is TGCGCCAGCAGTGAGTCGATCAGGAACTCCTACGAGCAGTACTTC.

This chain links TRBV27 with TRBJ1-2, with 7 bases that match TRBD1. Germline loops: CDR1 MNHEY, CDR2 SMNVEV (reference sequence). The ends lost 10 bases at V and 1 base at J; junction bases unmatched: 21. The CDR3 has 18 amino acids. The CDR3 DNA reads as TGTGCCACCTCAGAAACCGTCGACAGGGATAACCTTAACTATGGCTACACCTTC. It is translated as CATSETVDRDNLNYGYTF.

This chain links TRBV7-6 with TRBJ2-1, with 9 bases identical to TRBD2. The length of the CDR3 is 17 residues. Germline loops: CDR1 SGHVS, CDR2 FNYEAQ. Trimming at V came to 4 bases and at J to 4 bases, leaving 11 bases not matched to a gene. The CDR3 nucleotides are TGTGCCAGCAGCTCTAGGTTTAGCGGGGGAGAGTACAATGAGCAGTTCTTC. This gives the protein CASSSRFSGGEYNEQFF.

This clone was found once. This chain uses TRBV24-1 with TRBJ1-2; D is perhaps TRBD1 (5 bases). Germline loops: CDR1 KGHDR, CDR2 SFDVKD. The CDR3 has 13 amino acids. Trimming pared 4 bases from V and 8 bases from J, leaving 13 bases between. CDR3 bases: TGTGCCACCAGTGAAGGGGTAGCCGGAGGCTACACCTTC. The encoded protein is CATSEGVAGGYTF.

The CDR3 coding sequence is TGTGCCATCAGTGACCCGGGAGGCTATGGCTACACCTTC. Encoded protein: CAISDPGGYGYTF. This chain links TRBV10-3 with TRBJ1-2; D is unclear. Germline V gene lookup returns CDR1 ENHRY and CDR2 SYGVKD. The CDR3 has 13 residues. The V end lost 3 bases, the J end lost 4 bases, and 9 bases lay between the germline ends.